This is a list of T cell receptor beta chains from one sample in a study of STAT5B mutations in CD4+ large granular lymphocyte leukemia. Assay used: immunoSEQ multiplex PCR; TCRdb lists only in-frame clones, some missing. The table includes about 33,000 clones, around 74% detected once. Sequenced material: CD4+ T cells from blood buffy coats. The receptors shown here come from a human donor in good health. Each CDR3 is given with its conserved first and last residue. D genes are given only for firm matches. Clone size is not always given. Where it is, it says once, few, many or a class for expanded clones.

>.|TRBJ2-1|.|TRBV6-1
CASTAGPVSDEQFF
TGTGCCAGCACTGCGGGGCCTGTATCGGATGAGCAGTTCTTC
>.|TRBJ1-5|.|TRBV9
CASSVEGEDQPQHF
TGTGCCAGCAGCGTAGAAGGGGAGGATCAGCCCCAGCATTTT
>.|TRBJ2-1|.|TRBV19
CASSIGPNRYNEQFF
TGTGCCAGTAGTATCGGGCCCAACCGTTACAATGAGCAGTTCTTC
>.|TRBJ2-5|.|TRBV15
CATSRDPAVWETQYF
TGTGCCACCAGCAGAGATCCGGCCGTCTGGGAGACCCAGTACTTC
>.|TRBJ2-7|.|TRBV7-9
CASRGDESYEQYF
TGTGCCAGCAGGGGGGATGAGTCCTACGAGCAGTACTTC
>.|TRBJ2-1|once|TRBV10-3
CAISEGIPQEYNEQFF
TGTGCCATCAGTGAAGGGATACCCCAGGAATACAATGAGCAGTTCTTC
>TRBD2|TRBJ2-3|.|TRBV5-1
CASRFREGRDTQYF
TGCGCCAGCAGGTTTCGGGAGGGCCGCGATACGCAGTATTTT
>TRBD2|TRBJ2-7|once|TRBV9
CASSEASGSFYEQYF
TGTGCCAGCAGCGAGGCTAGCGGGAGCTTTTACGAGCAGTACTTC
>.|TRBJ1-3|.|TRBV11-3
CASSLVSASGNTIYF
TGTGCCAGCAGCTTAGTTTCGGCCTCTGGAAACACCATATATTTT
>.|TRBJ2-7|.|TRBV28
CASSLRGPDYEQYF
TGTGCCAGCAGTTTACGTGGGCCCGACTACGAGCAGTACTTC
>.|TRBJ1-5|.|TRBV28
CASSLLPGARGQPQHF
TGTGCCAGCAGTTTACTCCCAGGGGCGCGAGGTCAGCCCCAGCATTTT
>.|TRBJ1-6|.|TRBV10-3
CATEQGRGPINSPLHF
TGTGCCACCGAGCAGGGAAGAGGGCCTATTAATTCACCCCTCCACTTT
>.|TRBJ1-6|.|TRBV28
CASSDLRGYNSPLHF
TGTGCCAGCAGTGATCTCAGGGGTTATAATTCACCCCTCCACTTT
>.|TRBJ2-7|.|TRBV9
CASSPGNVPRAYEQYF
TGTGCCAGCAGCCCCGGAAACGTACCCAGGGCCTACGAGCAGTACTTC
>.|TRBJ2-5|once|TRBV7-9
CASSLAGTQETQYF
TGTGCCAGCAGCTTAGCCGGGACCCAAGAGACCCAGTACTTC
>.|TRBJ1-1|.|TRBV30
CAWSRGTRNTEAFF
TGTGCCTGGAGTAGAGGAACACGGAACACTGAAGCTTTCTTT
>TRBD1|TRBJ1-2|.|TRBV28
CASTIEAGGARGYTF
TGTGCCAGCACCATCGAGGCAGGGGGCGCCCGGGGCTACACCTTC
>.|TRBJ2-3|.|TRBV7-9
CASSLAEGVAQYF
TGTGCCAGCAGCTTAGCCGAGGGGGTGGCGCAGTATTTT
>TRBD1|TRBJ2-7|.|TRBV28
CASSPKRGLLYEQYF
TGTGCCAGCAGTCCGAAGAGGGGGCTCCTCTACGAGCAGTACTTC
>.|TRBJ2-3|.|TRBV7-9
CASSLGGGADTQYF
TGTGCCAGCAGCTTGGGGGGAGGCGCAGATACGCAGTATTTT
>.|TRBJ2-7|.|TRBV7-6
CASSLGPTRGGSPYEQYF
TGTGCCAGCAGCTTAGGACCGACTAGAGGAGGATCTCCCTACGAGCAGTACTTC
>TRBD1|TRBJ2-7|.|TRBV11-2
CASSYITGGSHEQYF
TGTGCCAGCAGTTATATCACAGGGGGCTCACACGAGCAGTACTTC
>.|TRBJ2-1|.|TRBV7-9
CASSYPGSYNEQFF
TGTGCCAGCAGCTACCCAGGATCCTACAATGAGCAGTTCTTC
>.|TRBJ1-5|.|TRBV28
CASSPGAVQPQHF
TGTGCCAGCAGTCCCGGGGCAGTCCAGCCCCAGCATTTT
>TRBD1|TRBJ1-2|few|TRBV10-2
CASSDRDYGYTF
TGCGCCAGCTCGGACAGGGACTATGGCTACACCTTC
>.|TRBJ1-3|.|TRBV7-9
CASSLDSGDTIYF
TGTGCCAGCAGCTTAGATTCCGGAGACACCATATATTTT
>TRBD2|TRBJ2-1|.|TRBV7-2
CASRETGTRDEQFF
TGTGCCAGCAGGGAAACCGGGACTAGGGATGAGCAGTTCTTC
>TRBD1|TRBJ2-7|.|TRBV18
CASSPIGTGFYEQYF
TGTGCCAGCTCACCAATCGGGACAGGGTTTTACGAGCAGTACTTC
>TRBD1|TRBJ1-6|.|TRBV28
CASSLPGGADSPLHF
TGTGCCAGCAGTTTACCAGGGGGAGCTGATTCACCCCTCCACTTT
>.|TRBJ1-5|.|TRBV5-1
CASSHNGGTQPQHF
TGCGCCAGCAGTCATAACGGGGGAACTCAGCCCCAGCATTTT
>.|TRBJ2-3|once|TRBV30
CAFGPGAPPDTQYF
TGTGCATTCGGGCCGGGAGCTCCCCCAGATACGCAGTATTTT
>.|TRBJ1-2|.|TRBV10-1
CASSGQRNYGYTF
TGCGCCAGCAGTGGGCAGCGTAACTATGGCTACACCTTC
>.|TRBJ2-7|.|TRBV2
CASSGTGISSYEQYF
TGTGCCAGCAGTGGGACTGGGATTAGCTCCTACGAGCAGTACTTC
>.|TRBJ1-2|.|TRBV21-1
CAISRGDTYDLYGYTF
TGTGCCATCTCAAGAGGAGACACCTACGACCTTTATGGCTACACCTTC
>.|TRBJ2-1|.|TRBV4-2
CASSQASVSLNEQFF
TGTGCCAGCAGCCAAGCGTCGGTTTCGCTCAATGAGCAGTTCTTC
>.|TRBJ2-5|.|TRBV5-1
CASSFGGEETQYF
TGCGCCAGCAGCTTCGGGGGCGAGGAGACCCAGTACTTC
>.|TRBJ1-2|.|TRBV4-3
CASSQDAGGSYGYTF
TGCGCCAGCAGCCAAGATGCCGGGGGAAGCTATGGCTACACCTTC
>TRBD1|TRBJ2-5|.|TRBV9
CASSAEGAGETQYF
TGTGCCAGCAGCGCCGAGGGGGCCGGGGAGACCCAGTACTTC
>.|TRBJ2-1|.|TRBV18
CASSPWGPSSYNEQFF
TGTGCCAGCTCACCATGGGGGCCCAGCTCCTACAATGAGCAGTTCTTC
>TRBD2|TRBJ2-7|.|TRBV4-3
CASSQSERDSYEQYF
TGCGCCAGCAGCCAATCCGAGCGGGACTCCTACGAGCAGTACTTC
>.|TRBJ2-5|.|TRBV6-1
CASSHLAWGETQYF
TGTGCCAGCAGCCATCTAGCGTGGGGGGAGACCCAGTACTTC
>TRBD2|TRBJ2-1|few|TRBV4-1
CASSQGTSGRRDEQFF
TGCGCCAGCAGCCAAGGGACTAGCGGGAGAAGAGATGAGCAGTTCTTC
>.|TRBJ2-7|.|TRBV30
CAWSGTVEGSEQYF
TGTGCCTGGAGTGGGACAGTGGAGGGGAGCGAGCAGTACTTC
>.|TRBJ1-5|few|TRBV9
CASSPHRAANQPQHF
TGTGCCAGCAGCCCCCACAGGGCTGCCAATCAGCCCCAGCATTTT
>.|TRBJ1-1|.|TRBV2
CASSWDIEAFF
TGTGCCAGCAGTTGGGACATTGAAGCTTTCTTT
>.|TRBJ1-2|.|TRBV6-1
CASSEGRAGYTF
TGTGCCAGCAGTGAAGGCCGTGCTGGCTACACCTTC
>.|TRBJ1-1|few|TRBV19
CASNGQIWSEAFF
TGTGCCAGTAATGGACAAATTTGGTCTGAAGCTTTCTTT
>.|TRBJ1-4|.|TRBV14
CASSQVRGEKLFF
TGTGCCAGCAGCCAAGTAAGGGGTGAAAAACTGTTTTTT
>.|TRBJ1-2|few|TRBV5-1
CASSLDGAKGNYGYTF
TGCGCCAGCAGCTTGGACGGGGCCAAAGGGAACTATGGCTACACCTTC
>.|TRBJ2-1|few|TRBV18
CASSPGLRVDEQFF
TGTGCCAGCTCACCAGGCTTGAGGGTGGATGAGCAGTTCTTC
>.|TRBJ1-5|.|TRBV25-1
CASSEWGSNQPQHF
TGTGCCAGCAGTGAGTGGGGTAGCAATCAGCCCCAGCATTTT
>.|TRBJ1-2|.|TRBV2
CASSPGGEYGYTF
TGTGCCAGCAGTCCGGGGGGGGAGTATGGCTACACCTTC
>TRBD1|TRBJ1-5|.|TRBV4-3
CASSQDYRGFKPQHF
TGCGCCAGCAGCCAAGATTACAGGGGATTCAAGCCCCAGCATTTT